These 18 T cell receptor beta chains came from one sample sequenced in a study of control samples from healthy donors and cancer patients. Produced via immunoSEQ multiplex PCR; TCRdb's table is partial and in-frame only. There are roughly 69,000 clones in the sample; around 80% occur only once, and 15% to 17% lies in the top ten. The sequenced material came from blood. These receptors originate from a man aged 60 to 75 in good health.

The chain couples TRBV28 to TRBJ2-1; tentative D call: TRBD1 (8 bases). The V and J ends lost 6 bases and 5 bases respectively, with 20 bases between them. From germline, CDR1 is MDHEN and CDR2 SYDVKM. This CDR3 contains 16 residues. In nucleotides, the CDR3 is TGTGCCAGCAGCCACCAGGGGGCGGGAGAAAACAATGAGCAGTTCTTC. Protein product: CASSHQGAGENNEQFF.

The chain has TRBV5-1 and TRBJ2-1; perhaps TRBD1 as D (5 bases). Germline V gene sequence: CDR1 SGHRS, CDR2 YFSETQ. The V end was cut by 4 bases, the J end by 4 bases, with 9 bases between. This CDR3 region has 13 residues. The chain's CDR3 is CASSVQGYNEQFF. CDR3 nucleotide sequence: TGCGCCAGCAGCGTCCAGGGTTACAATGAGCAGTTCTTC.

The CDR3 DNA reads as TGTGCCAGTAGATCTACAGGGCAGAGGGGCTACACCTTC. Translated: CASRSTGQRGYTF. The chain employs TRBV19 and TRBJ1-2; D might be TRBD1 (6 bases). CDR1 and CDR2 (germline): LNHDA, SQIVND (reference sequence). V lost 6 bases, J lost 8 bases, and 16 bases lay in between. CDR3 length: 13 amino acids.

The V call is TRBV3-1 (or the pseudogene TRBV3-2), the J call TRBJ1-6, with D perhaps TRBD1 (5 bases). Trimming removed 0 bases from V and 7 bases from J, with 13 bases in between. This CDR3 region has 16 residues. Germline assignment: CDR1 LGHDT and CDR2 YNNKEL (reference sequence). The CDR3 spells CASSQELIGANSPLHF. The CDR3 DNA reads as TGTGCCAGCAGCCAAGAATTAATCGGGGCGAATTCACCCCTCCACTTT.

The V and J genes are TRBV24-1 and TRBJ2-3; D possibly corresponds to TRBD2 (6 bases). Trimming stripped 2 bases from V and 0 bases from J, with 14 bases between. This CDR3 spans 17 amino acids. Germline values: CDR1 KGHDR, CDR2 SFDVKD. The CDR3 spells CATSDSKLATSTDTQYF. The CDR3 DNA is TGTGCCACCAGTGATTCTAAACTAGCTACTAGCACAGATACGCAGTATTTT.

The chain recombines TRBV27 with TRBJ2-3; 7 positions agree with TRBD1. CDR3 length equals 15 residues. Germline CDR1 is MNHEY and CDR2 is SMNVEV (reference sequence). Trimming took 2 bases from V and 2 from J; bases not matched to a gene: 4. Here the CDR3 reads CASSLSTGATDTQYF. DNA for the CDR3: TGTGCCAGCAGTTTAAGTACAGGGGCCACAGATACGCAGTATTTT.

The gene calls are TRBV28 and TRBJ1-4, with D possibly being TRBD1 (5 bases). Germline V CDR1 and CDR2: MDHEN, SYDVKM. The CDR3 is 16 residues long. V dropped 2 bases and J dropped 2 bases, with 12 bases sitting between them. The CDR3 loop is CASSLIGGATNEKLFF. In DNA, the CDR3 is TGTGCCAGCAGTTTAATAGGTGGGGCGACTAATGAAAAACTGTTTTTT.

The chain employs TRBV13 and TRBJ2-1, with TRBD2 matching 8 bases. Germline V CDR1 and CDR2: PRHDT, FYEKMQ (reference sequence). Trimming cost V 3 bases and J 6 bases; bases outside gene matches: 1. The CDR3 is 13 amino acids. The CDR3 here is CASSFTSGNEQFF. The CDR3 region has the DNA TGTGCCAGCAGCTTCACTAGCGGCAATGAGCAGTTCTTC.

The chain couples TRBV6-2 or TRBV6-3 to TRBJ2-5; D possibly corresponds to TRBD2 (5 bases). The V and J ends lost 0 bases and 5 bases respectively, with 13 bases between them. Germline-derived CDR1 and CDR2 are MNHEY and SVGEGT. The CDR3 has 15 amino acids. CDR3 bases: TGTGCCAGCAGTTACTCCAGCGGCCTGATGGAGACCCAGTACTTC. Encoded protein: CASSYSSGLMETQYF.

The chain is built from TRBV7-6 and TRBJ2-3; D is unresolved. Trimming took off 0 bases at V and 0 bases at J, with 10 bases between the two ends. CDR1 and CDR2 from the germline V gene are SGHVS and FNYEAQ. This CDR3 contains 16 residues. DNA for the CDR3: TGTGCCAGCAGCTTAGCCAAGGGTACTAGCACAGATACGCAGTATTTT. Its protein is CASSLAKGTSTDTQYF.

This clone was picked up many times. The CDR3 here is CASSSMTTYEQYF. The CDR3 DNA reads as TGTGCCAGCAGCTCGATGACCACCTACGAGCAGTACTTC. V gene TRBV5-4 combines with J gene TRBJ2-7; D not certain. CDR1 is SGHNT and CDR2 is YYREEE in the germline V gene (reference sequence). There are 13 residues in the CDR3. V lost 3 bases, J lost 2 bases, and 9 bases lay in between.

The chain is built from TRBV7-2 and TRBJ2-1, with 9 positions matching TRBD2. Germline V CDR1 and CDR2: SGHTA, FQGNSA. This CDR3 is built from 13 residues. V lost 3 bases to trimming and J lost 8 bases; unmatched junction nucleotides: 2. CDR3 sequence (DNA): TGTGCCAGCAGCTTTAGCGGGAGCTATGAGCAGTTCTTC. Encoded protein: CASSFSGSYEQFF.

The chain couples TRBV6-1 to TRBJ2-3; TRBD1 aligns across 9 bases. J lost 2 bases, V lost 0 bases, and 6 bases had no gene match. Germline CDR1 is MNHNS and CDR2 is SASEGT. The CDR3 consists of 17 residues. The DNA for the CDR3 is TGTGCCAGCAGTGAAGCGACGGGACAGGGAGACACAGATACGCAGTATTTT. Encoded protein: CASSEATGQGDTDTQYF.

This clone was seen more than once but under ten times. The chain uses TRBV9 and TRBJ2-1, with 11 bases fitting TRBD2. J gave up 8 bases and V 4 bases, and 14 bases lay outside the gene matches. The CDR3 totals 17 residues. Germline V gene data show CDR1 as SGDLS and CDR2 as YYNGEE. The DNA for the CDR3 is TGTGCCAGCAGCCTTAGGGGGACTAGCGGTATTGGGGATGAGCAGTTCTTC. Translated: CASSLRGTSGIGDEQFF.

This chain joins TRBV24-1 and TRBJ2-5; TRBD1 matches at 7 bases. CDR1 KGHDR and CDR2 SFDVKD come from the germline V gene. The CDR3 has 15 residues. J lost 0 bases, V lost 4 bases, and 4 bases had no gene match. CDR3 sequence reads: CATSDPTGHQETQYF. CDR3 nucleotide sequence: TGTGCCACCAGTGACCCGACAGGGCACCAAGAGACCCAGTACTTC.

This clone was observed a single time. The V call is TRBV18, the J call TRBJ2-7, with 10 bases that match TRBD1. CDR3 size: 16 residues. Germline V gene data show CDR1 as KGHSH and CDR2 as LQKENI. V gave up 4 bases and J gave up 3 bases; unmatched junction bases: 9. For the CDR3, the DNA is TGTGCCAGCTCACGAACCTTCGGGACAGGGGACTACGAGCAGTACTTC. This translates into CASSRTFGTGDYEQYF.

This rearrangement joins TRBV11-2 to TRBJ2-1; D perhaps matches TRBD1 (6 bases). Trimming took off 4 bases at V and 0 bases at J, with 10 bases between the two ends. Germline lookup yields CDR1 SGHAT and CDR2 FQNNGV. This CDR3 has 15 amino acids. CDR3 region: CASSSGQSSYNEQFF. The CDR3 DNA reads TGTGCCAGCAGCTCCGGACAGAGCTCCTACAATGAGCAGTTCTTC. Combining the CDR3 with reference TRBV11-2 and TRBJ2-1 gives the whole variable domain EAGVAQSPRYKIIEKRQSVAFWCNPISGHATLYWYQQILGQGPKLLIQFQNNGVVDDSQLPKDRFSAERLKGVDSTLKIQPAKLEDSAVYLCASSSGQSSYNEQFFGPGTRLTVL.

V and J are TRBV7-8 and TRBJ1-5; 8 bases line up with TRBD1. The trim removed 5 bases at V and 4 bases at J, leaving 7 bases unmatched. The germline V gene encodes CDR1 SGHVS and CDR2 FQNEAQ. CDR3 length equals 15 residues. The CDR3 protein is CASSRGQGSNQPQHF. The CDR3 region has the DNA TGTGCCAGCAGCCGAGGACAGGGATCAAATCAGCCCCAGCATTTT.